The T cell receptor (beta chain) under discussion was sequenced for a study of T cell clones after liver transplantation. Study at large: A pre-transplant mixed lymphocyte reaction with TCRbeta sequencing defined graft-donor-reactive clones followed in post-transplant blood. Timepoints were pre-transplant, pre-withdrawal, and after withdrawal was completed or failed.

The protocol was immunoSEQ multiplex PCR, while the TCRdb copy is restricted to in-frame clones and leaves out a portion. This table holds 65,000 to 80,000 clones, over 70% found once. The germline gives CDR1 SNHLY, CDR2 FYNNEI. CDR3 length equals 12 residues. Trimming stripped 4 bases from V and 6 bases from J, with 8 bases between. This TCR derives from a human donor who received a liver transplant. The sequencing used CD4+ T cells from blood, collected before liver transplant. The genes are TRBV2 and TRBJ2-3; D gene ambiguous. Here the CDR3 DNA reads TGTGCCAGCAGTGCCGTAGGGGATACGCAGTATTTT. As protein: CASSAVGDTQYF.